This T cell receptor (beta chain) stems from a study of T cell repertoires in cytomegalovirus infection. The CDR3 has 15 amino acids. J gave up 7 bases and V 3 bases, and 8 bases lay outside the gene matches. Points on this clonotype: What it binds is not known.

TCRdb re-analysed the reads in MiXCR, keeping a single row per CDR3 protein. Of about 310,000 distinct CDR3 sequences in the sample, just under 25% were seen once. Sequenced material: cultured PBMCs, taken from culture after CMV antigen stimulation. The receptor was derived from a human donor in good health (CMV status not recorded). Some clones in this sample may be carry-over from other donors' samples. The chain employs TRBV23-1 and TRBJ1-1; 10 nucleotides align to TRBD1. TRBV23-1 is designated an ORF whose function remains uncertain. For the CDR3, the DNA is TGCGCCAGCAGTCAGCATGAGGGACAGGGGATTGAAGCTTTCTTT. Protein product: CASSQHEGQGIEAFF.